This T cell receptor beta chain was identified during a study of T cells in localized non-small cell lung cancer. General study results and limits: A median of about 60 of the top 100 tumor clones appeared in adjacent lung, which was paired and uninvolved. Longer overall survival was seen with higher T cell density measured in blood.

The germline V gene has CDR1 SGHTS and CDR2 YDEGEE. The germline V and J ends were trimmed by 2 bases and 4 bases, with 9 bases remaining between them. This CDR3 is 14 amino acids long. Sequenced by immunoSEQ multiplex PCR; TCRdb stores in-frame clones only, minus some. There are 45,000 to 70,000 clones in the sample; 86% occur only once, and 5.2% lies in the top ten. Comment on this clone: Antigen unknown.

This receptor was identified in a woman aged 40-75 years with stage I lung adenocarcinoma. The sequences come from peripheral blood, collected before any cancer treatment. V gene TRBV5-8 combines with J gene TRBJ1-4, with a possible D match to TRBD1 (5 bases). The CDR3 nucleotides read TGTGCCAGCAGCTTTGGGACCCTTAATGAAAAACTGTTTTTT. Protein product: CASSFGTLNEKLFF.